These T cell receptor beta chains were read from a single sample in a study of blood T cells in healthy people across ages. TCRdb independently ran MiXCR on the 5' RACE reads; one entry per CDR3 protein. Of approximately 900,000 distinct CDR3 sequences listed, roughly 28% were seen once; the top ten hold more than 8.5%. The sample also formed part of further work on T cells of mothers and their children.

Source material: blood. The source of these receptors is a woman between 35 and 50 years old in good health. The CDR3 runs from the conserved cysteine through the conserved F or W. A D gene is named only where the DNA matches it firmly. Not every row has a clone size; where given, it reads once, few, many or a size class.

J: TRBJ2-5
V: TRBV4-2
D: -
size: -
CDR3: CASSQEPLSLGARLETQYF
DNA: TGTGCCAGCAGCCAAGAACCCCTCTCCCTTGGGGCTAGGCTGGAGACCCAGTACTTC

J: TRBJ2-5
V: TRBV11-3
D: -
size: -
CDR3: CASSFGTDRQETQYF
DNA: TGTGCCAGCAGCTTCGGGACGGATCGTCAAGAGACCCAGTACTTC

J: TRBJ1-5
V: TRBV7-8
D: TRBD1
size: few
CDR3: CASSLAGQGALQPQHF
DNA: TGTGCCAGCAGCTTAGCGGGACAGGGTGCACTGCAGCCCCAGCATTTT

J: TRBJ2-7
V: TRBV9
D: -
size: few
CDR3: CASSPGISVHEQYF
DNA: TGTGCCAGCAGCCCGGGGATTTCAGTCCACGAGCAGTACTTC

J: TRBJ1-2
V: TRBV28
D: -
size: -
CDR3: CASSSGPGAGLYGYTF
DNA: TGTGCCAGCAGTAGTGGCCCAGGGGCGGGCCTCTATGGCTACACCTTC

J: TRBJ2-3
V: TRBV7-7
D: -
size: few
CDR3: CASSPNRGSAQYF
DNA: TGTGCTAGCAGCCCGAACCGGGGGTCGGCGCAGTATTTT

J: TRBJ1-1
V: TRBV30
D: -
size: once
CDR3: CAWSVQQGAEAFF
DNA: TGTGCCTGGAGTGTTCAACAGGGCGCTGAAGCTTTCTTT

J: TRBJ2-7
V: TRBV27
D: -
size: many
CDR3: CASSLSRGSYEQYF
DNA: TGTGCCAGCAGTTTAAGCAGGGGATCCTACGAGCAGTACTTC

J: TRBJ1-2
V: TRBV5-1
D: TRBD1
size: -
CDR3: CASSSGQGFNGYTF
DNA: TGCGCCAGCAGCTCGGGACAGGGGTTTAATGGCTACACCTTC

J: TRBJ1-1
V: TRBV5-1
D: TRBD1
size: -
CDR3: CASISTGGDETDAFF
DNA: TGCGCCAGCATATCTACAGGGGGCGACGAGACTGACGCTTTCTTT

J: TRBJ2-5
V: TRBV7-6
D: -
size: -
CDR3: CASSSTRVRGETRYF
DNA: TGTGCCAGCAGCTCAACCCGGGTCCGCGGGGAGACCCGGTACTTC

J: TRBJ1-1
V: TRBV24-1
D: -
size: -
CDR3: CATRPSSGRTEAFF
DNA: TGTGCCACCAGGCCCTCGTCGGGGAGAACTGAAGCTTTCTTT

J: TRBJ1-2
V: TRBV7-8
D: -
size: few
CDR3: CASSPALGGSGYGYTF
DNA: TGTGCCAGCAGCCCCGCGTTAGGGGGATCGGGCTATGGCTACACCTTC

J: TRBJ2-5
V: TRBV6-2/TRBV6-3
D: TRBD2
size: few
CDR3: CASSFLKAGVQETQYF
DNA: TGTGCCAGCAGTTTCCTTAAAGCGGGAGTCCAAGAGACCCAGTACTTC

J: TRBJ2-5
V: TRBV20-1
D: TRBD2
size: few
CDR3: CSAERSGGYQETQYF
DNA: TGCAGTGCGGAGAGGAGCGGGGGGTACCAAGAGACCCAGTACTTC

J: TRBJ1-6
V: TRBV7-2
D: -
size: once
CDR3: CASRKGSVFGSPLHF
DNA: TGTGCCAGCAGAAAAGGCTCGGTCTTTGGCTCACCCCTCCACTTT

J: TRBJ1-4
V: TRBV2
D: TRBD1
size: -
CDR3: CASSELSGQLIFREKLFF
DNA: TGTGCCAGCAGTGAACTCTCGGGACAGCTGATTTTCCGTGAAAAACTGTTTTTT

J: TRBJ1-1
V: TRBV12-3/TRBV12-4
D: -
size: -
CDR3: CASSLGRPLTEAFF
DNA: TGTGCCAGCAGCCTGGGGAGGCCCCTCACTGAAGCTTTCTTT

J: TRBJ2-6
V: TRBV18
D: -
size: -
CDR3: CASSPSVTGANVLTF
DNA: TGTGCCAGCTCACCATCAGTTACTGGGGCCAACGTCCTGACTTTC

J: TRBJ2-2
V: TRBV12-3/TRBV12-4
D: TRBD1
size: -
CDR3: CASTLSGTGPGELFF
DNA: TGTGCCAGCACCCTCTCCGGGACAGGGCCCGGGGAGCTGTTTTTT

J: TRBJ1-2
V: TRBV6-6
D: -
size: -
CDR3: CASSSNRERVTF
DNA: TGTGCCAGCAGTTCGAACAGGGAGAGGGTCACCTTC

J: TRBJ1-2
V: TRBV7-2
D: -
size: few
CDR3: CASSLAFRAGNGGYTF
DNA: TGTGCCAGCAGCTTAGCGTTTCGGGCTGGAAATGGTGGCTACACCTTC

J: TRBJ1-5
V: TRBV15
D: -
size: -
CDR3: CAASRDIGVWQPQHF
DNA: TGTGCCGCCAGCAGAGATATAGGGGTTTGGCAGCCCCAGCATTTT

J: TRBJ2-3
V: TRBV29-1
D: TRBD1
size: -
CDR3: CSVDRDGTQYF
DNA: TGCAGCGTCGACAGGGATGGTACGCAGTATTTT

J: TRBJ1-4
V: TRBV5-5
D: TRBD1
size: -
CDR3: CASSFTGTGASNEKLFF
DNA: TGTGCCAGCAGCTTTACCGGGACAGGGGCCTCAAATGAAAAACTGTTTTTT

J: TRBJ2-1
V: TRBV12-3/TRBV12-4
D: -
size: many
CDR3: CASSFRGVNEQFF
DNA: TGTGCCAGCAGTTTTAGGGGGGTTAATGAGCAGTTCTTC

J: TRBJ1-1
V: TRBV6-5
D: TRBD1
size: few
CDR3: CASSQGAKAFF
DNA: TGTGCCAGCAGCCAGGGGGCCAAAGCTTTCTTT

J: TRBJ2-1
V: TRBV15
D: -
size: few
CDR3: CATSRGGGDRDNEQFF
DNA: TGTGCCACCAGCAGGGGAGGAGGGGATCGCGACAATGAGCAGTTCTTC